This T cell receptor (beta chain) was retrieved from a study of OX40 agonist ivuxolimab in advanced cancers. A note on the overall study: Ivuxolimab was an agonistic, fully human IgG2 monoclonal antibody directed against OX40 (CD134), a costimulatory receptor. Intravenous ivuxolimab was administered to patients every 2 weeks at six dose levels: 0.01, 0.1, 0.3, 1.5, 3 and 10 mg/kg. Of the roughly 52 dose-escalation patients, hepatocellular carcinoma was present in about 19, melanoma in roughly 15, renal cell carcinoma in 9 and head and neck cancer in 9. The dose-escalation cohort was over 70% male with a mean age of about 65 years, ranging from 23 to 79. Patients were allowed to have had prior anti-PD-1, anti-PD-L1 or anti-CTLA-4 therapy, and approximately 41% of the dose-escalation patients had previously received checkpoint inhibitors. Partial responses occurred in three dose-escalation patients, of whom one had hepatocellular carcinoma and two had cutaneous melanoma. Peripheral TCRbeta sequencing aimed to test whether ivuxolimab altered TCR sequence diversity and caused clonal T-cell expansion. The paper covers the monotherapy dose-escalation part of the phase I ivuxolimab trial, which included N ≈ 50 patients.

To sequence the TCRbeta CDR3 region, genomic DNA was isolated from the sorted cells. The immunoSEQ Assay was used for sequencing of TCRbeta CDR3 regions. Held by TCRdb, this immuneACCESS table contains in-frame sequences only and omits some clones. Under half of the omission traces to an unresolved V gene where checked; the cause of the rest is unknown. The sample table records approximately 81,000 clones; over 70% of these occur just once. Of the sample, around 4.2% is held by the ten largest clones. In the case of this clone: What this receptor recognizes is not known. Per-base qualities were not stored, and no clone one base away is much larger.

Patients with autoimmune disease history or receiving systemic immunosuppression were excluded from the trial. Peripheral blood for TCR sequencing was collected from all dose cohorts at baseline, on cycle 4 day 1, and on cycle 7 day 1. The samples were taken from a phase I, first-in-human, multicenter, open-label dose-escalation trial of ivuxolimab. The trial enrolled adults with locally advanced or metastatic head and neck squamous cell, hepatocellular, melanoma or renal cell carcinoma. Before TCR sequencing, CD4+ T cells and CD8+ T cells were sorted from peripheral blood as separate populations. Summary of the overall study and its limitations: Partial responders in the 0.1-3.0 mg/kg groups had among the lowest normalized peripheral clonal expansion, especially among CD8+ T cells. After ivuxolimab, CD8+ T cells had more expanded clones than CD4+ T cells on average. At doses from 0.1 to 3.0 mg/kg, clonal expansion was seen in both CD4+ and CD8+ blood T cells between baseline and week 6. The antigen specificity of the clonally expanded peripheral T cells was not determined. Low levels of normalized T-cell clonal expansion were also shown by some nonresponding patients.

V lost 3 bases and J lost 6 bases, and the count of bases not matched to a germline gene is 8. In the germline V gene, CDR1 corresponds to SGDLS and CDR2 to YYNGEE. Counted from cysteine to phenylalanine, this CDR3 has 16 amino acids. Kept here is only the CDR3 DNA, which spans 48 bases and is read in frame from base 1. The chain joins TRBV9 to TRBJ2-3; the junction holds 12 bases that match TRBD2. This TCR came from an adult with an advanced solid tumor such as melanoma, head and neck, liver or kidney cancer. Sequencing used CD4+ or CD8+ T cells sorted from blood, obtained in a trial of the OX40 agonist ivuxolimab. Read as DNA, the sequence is TGTGCCAGCAGCGACCCCCTAGCGGGGGGGCTGGATACGCAGTATTTT. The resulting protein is CASSDPLAGGLDTQYF.